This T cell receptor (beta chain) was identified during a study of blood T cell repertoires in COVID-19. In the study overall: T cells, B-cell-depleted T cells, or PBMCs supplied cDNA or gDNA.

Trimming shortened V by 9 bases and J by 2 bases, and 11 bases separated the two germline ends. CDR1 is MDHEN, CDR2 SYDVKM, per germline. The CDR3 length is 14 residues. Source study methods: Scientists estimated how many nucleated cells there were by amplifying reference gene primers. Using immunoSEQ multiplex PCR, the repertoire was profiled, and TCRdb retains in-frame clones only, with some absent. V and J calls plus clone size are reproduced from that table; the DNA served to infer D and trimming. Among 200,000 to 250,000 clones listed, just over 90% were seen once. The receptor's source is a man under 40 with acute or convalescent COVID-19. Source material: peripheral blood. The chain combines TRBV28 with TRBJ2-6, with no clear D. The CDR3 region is CASLEPAGANVLTF. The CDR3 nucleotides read TGTGCCAGTCTGGAGCCGGCTGGGGCCAACGTCCTGACTTTC. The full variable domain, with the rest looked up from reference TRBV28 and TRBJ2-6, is DVKVTQSSRYLVKRTGEKVFLECVQDMDHENMFWYRQDPGLGLRLIYFSYDVKMKEKGDIPEGYSVSREKKERFSLILESASTNQTSMYLCASLEPAGANVLTFGAGSRLTVL.